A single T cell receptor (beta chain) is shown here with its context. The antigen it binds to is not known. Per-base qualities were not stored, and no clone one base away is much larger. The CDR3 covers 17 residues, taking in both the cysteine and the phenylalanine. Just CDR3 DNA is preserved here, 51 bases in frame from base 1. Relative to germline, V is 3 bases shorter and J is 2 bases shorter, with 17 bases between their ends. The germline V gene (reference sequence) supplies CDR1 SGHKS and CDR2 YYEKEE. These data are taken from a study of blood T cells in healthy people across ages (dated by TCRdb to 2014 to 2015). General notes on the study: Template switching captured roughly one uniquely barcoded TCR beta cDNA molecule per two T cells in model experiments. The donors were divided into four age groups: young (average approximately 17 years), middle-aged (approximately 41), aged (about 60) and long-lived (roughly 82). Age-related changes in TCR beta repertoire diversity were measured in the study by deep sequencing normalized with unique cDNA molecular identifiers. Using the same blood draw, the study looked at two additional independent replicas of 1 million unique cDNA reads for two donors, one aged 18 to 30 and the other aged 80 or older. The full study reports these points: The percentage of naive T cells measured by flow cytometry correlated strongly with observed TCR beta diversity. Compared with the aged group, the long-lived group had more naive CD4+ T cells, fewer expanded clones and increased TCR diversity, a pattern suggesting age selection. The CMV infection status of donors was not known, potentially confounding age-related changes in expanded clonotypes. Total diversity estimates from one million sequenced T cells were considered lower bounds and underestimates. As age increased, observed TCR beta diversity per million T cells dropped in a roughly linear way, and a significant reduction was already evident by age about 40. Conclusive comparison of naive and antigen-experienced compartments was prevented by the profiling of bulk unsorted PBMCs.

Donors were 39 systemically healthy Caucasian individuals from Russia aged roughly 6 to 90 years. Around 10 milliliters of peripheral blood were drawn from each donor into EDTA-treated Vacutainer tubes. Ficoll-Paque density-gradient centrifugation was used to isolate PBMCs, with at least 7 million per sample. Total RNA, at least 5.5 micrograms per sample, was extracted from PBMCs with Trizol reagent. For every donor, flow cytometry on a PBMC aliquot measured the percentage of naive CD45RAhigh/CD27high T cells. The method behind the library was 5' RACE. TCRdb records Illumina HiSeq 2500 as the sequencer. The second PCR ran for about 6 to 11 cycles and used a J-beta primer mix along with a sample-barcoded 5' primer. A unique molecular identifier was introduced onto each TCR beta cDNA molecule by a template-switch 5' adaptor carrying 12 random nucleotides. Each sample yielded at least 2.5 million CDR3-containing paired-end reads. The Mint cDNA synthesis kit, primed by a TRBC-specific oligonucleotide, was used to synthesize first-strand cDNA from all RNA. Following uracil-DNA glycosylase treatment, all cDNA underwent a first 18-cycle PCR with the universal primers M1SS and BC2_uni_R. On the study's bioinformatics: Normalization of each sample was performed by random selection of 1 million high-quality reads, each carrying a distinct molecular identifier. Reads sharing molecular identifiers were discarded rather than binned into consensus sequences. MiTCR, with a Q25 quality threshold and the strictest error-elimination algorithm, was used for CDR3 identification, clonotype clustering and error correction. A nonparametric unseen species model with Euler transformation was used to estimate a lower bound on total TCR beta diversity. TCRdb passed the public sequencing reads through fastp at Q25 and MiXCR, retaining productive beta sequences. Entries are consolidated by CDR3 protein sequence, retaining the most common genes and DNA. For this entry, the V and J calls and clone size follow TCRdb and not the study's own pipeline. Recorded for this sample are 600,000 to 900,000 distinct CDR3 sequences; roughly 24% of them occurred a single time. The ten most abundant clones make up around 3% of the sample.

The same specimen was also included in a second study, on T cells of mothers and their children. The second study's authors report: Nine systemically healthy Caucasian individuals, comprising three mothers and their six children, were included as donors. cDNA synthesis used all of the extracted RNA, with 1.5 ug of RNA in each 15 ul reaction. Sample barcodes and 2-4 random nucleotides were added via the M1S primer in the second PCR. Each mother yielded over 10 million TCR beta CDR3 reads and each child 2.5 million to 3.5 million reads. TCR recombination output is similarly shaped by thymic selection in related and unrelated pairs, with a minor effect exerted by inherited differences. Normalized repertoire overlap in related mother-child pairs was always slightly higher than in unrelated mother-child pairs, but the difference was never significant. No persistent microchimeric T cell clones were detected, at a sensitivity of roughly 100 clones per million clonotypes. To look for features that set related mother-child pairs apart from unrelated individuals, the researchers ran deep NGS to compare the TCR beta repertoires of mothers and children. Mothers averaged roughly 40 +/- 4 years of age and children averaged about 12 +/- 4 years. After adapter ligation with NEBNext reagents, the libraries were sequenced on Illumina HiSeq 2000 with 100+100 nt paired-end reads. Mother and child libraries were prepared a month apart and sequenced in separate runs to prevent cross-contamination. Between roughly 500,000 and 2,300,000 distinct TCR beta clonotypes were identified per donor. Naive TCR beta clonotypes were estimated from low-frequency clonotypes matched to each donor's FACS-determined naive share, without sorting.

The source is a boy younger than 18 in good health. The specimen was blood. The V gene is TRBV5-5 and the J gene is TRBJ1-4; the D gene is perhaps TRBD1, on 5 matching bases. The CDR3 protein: CASSWGLGARTNEKLFF. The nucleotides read TGTGCCAGCAGCTGGGGCCTAGGGGCTAGGACTAATGAAAAACTGTTTTTT.